This entry lists 4 T cell receptor beta chains sequenced from one sample in a study of cytomegalovirus exposure and HLA in healthy donors. The PCR employed 60 Vbeta primers together with 13 Jbeta primers. Only in-frame clones appear in the TCRdb table, and some are missing; sequencing was by immunoSEQ multiplex PCR. The sample records about 200,000 clones, 9.5% to 15% being singletons. Sequences were obtained from PBMCs. These receptors were collected from a man between 45 and 60 years old in good health and CMV-seropositive.

Turning to this clone: As the CDR3 is not closed by the conserved phenylalanine or tryptophan, this likely results from a read error. The V gene is TRBV7-9, the J gene TRBJ1-2; 11 positions match TRBD1. The germline CDR1 and CDR2 sequences are SEHNR and FQNEAQ (reference sequence). This CDR3 has 15 residues. Losses at the gene ends were 3 bases for V and 7 bases for J; bases not matched to a gene: 7. As DNA, the CDR3 is TGTGCCAGCAGCTTCCGGGACAGGGGGGATAGTGGCTACACCCTC. It is translated as CASSFRDRGDSGYTL.

The rearrangement links TRBV9 to TRBJ2-2; 7 nucleotides align to TRBD2. The CDR3 covers 16 residues. Trimming cost V 0 bases and J 2 bases; bases outside gene matches: 4. Germline loops: CDR1 SGDLS, CDR2 YYNGEE. CDR3 sequence reads: CASSVGLAVNTGELFF. The CDR3 DNA reads TGTGCCAGCAGCGTAGGCCTAGCGGTAAACACCGGGGAGCTGTTTTTT.

The chain joins TRBV9 to TRBJ1-5, with TRBD1 identical over 7 bases. CDR1 and CDR2 (germline): SGDLS, YYNGEE. V was pared by 2 bases and J by 7 bases, with 3 bases of the junction left unmatched. The CDR3 consists of 13 residues. CDR3 region: CASSVAQGQPQHF. The DNA of the CDR3 is TGTGCCAGCAGCGTGGCACAGGGGCAGCCCCAGCATTTT. Using reference TRBV9 and TRBJ1-5 for the parts outside the CDR3, the full variable domain is DSGVTQTPKHLITATGQRVTLRCSPRSGDLSVYWYQQSLDQGLQFLIQYYNGEERAKGNILERFSAQQFPDLHSELNLSSLELGDSALYFCASSVAQGQPQHFGDGTRLSIL.

This clone was seen more than once but under ten times. The chain recombines TRBV9 with TRBJ2-3; 7 nucleotides match TRBD2. This CDR3 spans 16 amino acids. J lost 0 bases, V lost 2 bases, and 6 bases had no gene match. Germline V lookup: CDR1 SGDLS, CDR2 YYNGEE. The CDR3, as DNA: TGTGCCAGCAGCGTTCACTCGGGGGGAAGCACAGATACGCAGTATTTT. Its protein product is CASSVHSGGSTDTQYF.